A single T cell receptor (beta chain) is shown here with its context. The antigen is undetermined. A read error may account for a junction end that differs from germline. These data are taken from a study of Graves' ophthalmopathy and Graves' hyperthyroidism. Other autoimmune diseases, uncontrolled infections, pregnancy or lactation excluded patients from enrollment. CDR1 is ENHRY and CDR2 is SYGVKD in the germline V gene. The CDR3 runs to 13 residues. The authors amplified TCR beta CDR3 regions, and they did so from RNA transcripts for repertoire sequencing. First-round RT-PCR with HTBI primers preceded a second-round multiplex PCR. TCRdb analysed the multiplex PCR reads with MiXCR anew, one entry per CDR3 protein. The data contain roughly 700,000 distinct CDR3 sequences, approximately 40% of them singletons. Study outcomes and limitations: Appearing in blood as well were most expanded thyroid clonotypes above 0.001 frequency.

The V gene is TRBV10-3, the J gene TRBJ2-7; 9 positions agree with TRBD1. Material: peripheral blood. This TCR was recovered from an adult man with Graves' ophthalmopathy. CDR3 sequence reads: CASSPDRGSWQHF. The CDR3 nucleotides read TGTGCCAGCAGTCCGGACAGGGGAAGTTGGCAGCACTTC.